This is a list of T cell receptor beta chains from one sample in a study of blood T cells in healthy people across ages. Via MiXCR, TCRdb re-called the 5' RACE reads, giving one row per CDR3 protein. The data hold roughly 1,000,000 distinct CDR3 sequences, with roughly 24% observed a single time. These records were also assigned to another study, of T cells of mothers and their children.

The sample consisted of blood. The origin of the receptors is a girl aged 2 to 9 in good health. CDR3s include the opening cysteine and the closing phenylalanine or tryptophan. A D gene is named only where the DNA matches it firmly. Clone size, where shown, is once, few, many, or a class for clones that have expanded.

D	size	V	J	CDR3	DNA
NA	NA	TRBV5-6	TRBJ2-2	CASSFGPLSPIGGELFF	TGTGCCAGCAGCTTTGGGCCTCTGAGTCCCATCGGCGGGGAGCTGTTTTTT
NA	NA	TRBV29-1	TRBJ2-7	CSVGDGGTYEQYF	TGCAGCGTTGGAGACGGGGGAACCTACGAGCAGTACTTC
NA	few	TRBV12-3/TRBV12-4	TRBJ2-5	CASRKEWQETQYF	TGTGCCAGCAGAAAGGAGTGGCAAGAGACCCAGTACTTC
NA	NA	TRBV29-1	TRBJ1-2	CSVFGFLGRFDGYTF	TGCAGCGTTTTTGGTTTCTTGGGGAGGTTTGATGGCTACACCTTC
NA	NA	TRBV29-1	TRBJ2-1	CSVEGHDSYNEQFF	TGCAGCGTTGAGGGACACGACTCCTACAATGAGCAGTTCTTC
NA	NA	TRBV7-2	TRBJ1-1	CASSPAGGEFTEAFF	TGTGCCAGCAGCCCCGCAGGCGGTGAATTCACTGAAGCTTTCTTT
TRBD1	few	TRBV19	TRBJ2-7	CASSLGQGAQQYF	TGTGCCAGTAGTCTCGGACAGGGGGCACAGCAGTACTTC
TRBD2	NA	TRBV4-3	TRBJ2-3	CASSHVSGGLTDTQYF	TGCGCCAGCAGCCACGTTAGCGGGGGCCTCACAGATACGCAGTATTTT
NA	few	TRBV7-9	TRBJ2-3	CASSPTTTDTQYF	TGTGCCAGCAGCCCGACTACCACAGATACGCAGTATTTT
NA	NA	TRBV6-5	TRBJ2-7	CASSYEGGGSREQYF	TGTGCCAGCAGTTACGAGGGTGGAGGTAGCCGGGAGCAGTACTTC
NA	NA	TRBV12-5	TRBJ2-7	CASALLSDSEQYF	TGTGCTAGTGCCCTCCTCAGTGATTCCGAGCAGTACTTC
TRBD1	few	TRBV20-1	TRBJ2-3	CSALDRGLDTQYF	TGCAGTGCTTTGGACAGGGGATTAGATACGCAGTATTTT
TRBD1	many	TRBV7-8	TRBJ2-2	CASSAGLGTGSGFIGELFF	TGTGCCAGCAGCGCTGGTCTTGGGACAGGGTCAGGCTTTATCGGGGAGCTGTTTTTT
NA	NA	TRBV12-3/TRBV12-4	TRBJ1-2	CASSFLGSERYTF	TGTGCCAGCAGTTTTCTGGGATCGGAACGCTACACCTTC
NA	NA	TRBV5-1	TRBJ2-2	CASSLLISAENTGELFF	TGCGCCAGCAGCTTGCTTATTTCGGCGGAGAACACCGGGGAGCTGTTTTTT
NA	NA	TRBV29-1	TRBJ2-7	CGVELSSYEQYF	TGCGGCGTTGAACTCTCATCCTACGAGCAGTACTTC
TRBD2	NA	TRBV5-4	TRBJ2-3	CASSDGLAGDTDTQYF	TGTGCCAGCAGCGATGGACTAGCGGGAGACACAGATACGCAGTATTTT
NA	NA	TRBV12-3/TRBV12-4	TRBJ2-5	CASSFIQFGGDPKWTQYF	TGTGCCAGCAGTTTCATTCAGTTTGGGGGAGACCCCAAATGGACCCAGTACTTC
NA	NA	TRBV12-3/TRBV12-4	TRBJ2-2	CASTEGLGNTGELFF	TGTGCCAGCACGGAGGGGTTGGGCAACACCGGGGAGCTGTTTTTT
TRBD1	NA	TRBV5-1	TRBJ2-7	CASSLRTGQGEQYF	TGCGCCAGCAGCTTAAGGACAGGGCAAGGCGAGCAGTACTTC
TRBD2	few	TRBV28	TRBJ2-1	CASGGTSGINEQFF	TGTGCCAGCGGCGGGACTAGCGGGATCAATGAGCAGTTCTTC
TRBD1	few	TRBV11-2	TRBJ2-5	CASSSDQYRAGGETQYF	TGTGCCAGCAGCTCGGACCAATACAGGGCAGGGGGAGAGACCCAGTACTTC
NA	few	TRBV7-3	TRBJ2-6	CASRLNSGANVLTF	TGTGCCAGCAGACTCAATTCTGGGGCCAACGTCCTGACTTTC
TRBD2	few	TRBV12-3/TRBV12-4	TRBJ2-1	CASSFSGPFLDEQFF	TGTGCCAGCAGTTTTAGCGGGCCCTTCTTAGATGAGCAGTTCTTC
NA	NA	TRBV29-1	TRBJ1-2	CSVVDLLGYTF	TGCAGCGTTGTGGACCTCTTAGGCTACACCTTC
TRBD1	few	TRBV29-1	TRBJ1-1	CSGTGASLMNTEAFF	TGCAGCGGCACAGGGGCCTCATTAATGAACACTGAAGCTTTCTTT
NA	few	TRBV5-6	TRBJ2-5	CASSLDDSPQETQYF	TGTGCCAGCAGCTTGGACGACAGTCCCCAAGAGACCCAGTACTTC
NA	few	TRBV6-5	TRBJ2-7	CASTGVLGLQYF	TGTGCCAGCACAGGAGTTTTAGGACTGCAGTACTTC
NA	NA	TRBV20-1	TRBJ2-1	CSAVSGNEQFF	TGCAGTGCTGTAAGCGGGAATGAGCAGTTCTTC
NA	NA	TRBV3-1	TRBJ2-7	CASSQEATGPHEQYF	TGTGCCAGCAGCCAAGAAGCAACAGGGCCCCACGAGCAGTACTTC
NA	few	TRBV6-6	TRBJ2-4	CASSPWAIAKNIQYF	TGTGCCAGCAGTCCCTGGGCCATAGCCAAAAACATTCAGTACTTC
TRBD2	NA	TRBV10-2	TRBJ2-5	CASAPTSVEETQYF	TGCGCCAGTGCCCCGACTAGCGTGGAAGAGACCCAGTACTTC
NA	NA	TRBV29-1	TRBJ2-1	CSVDELGRGDINEQFF	TGCAGCGTTGACGAATTAGGCCGCGGGGACATCAATGAGCAGTTCTTC
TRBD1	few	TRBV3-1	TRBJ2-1	CASSGGQENNEQFF	TGTGCCAGCAGCGGCGGACAGGAGAATAATGAGCAGTTCTTC
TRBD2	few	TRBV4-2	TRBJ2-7	CASSQASGDTYEQYF	TGTGCCAGCAGCCAGGCTAGCGGGGATACCTACGAGCAGTACTTC
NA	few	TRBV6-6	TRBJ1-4	CASSYRPSNEKLFF	TGTGCCAGCAGTTACCGGCCATCTAATGAAAAACTGTTTTTT
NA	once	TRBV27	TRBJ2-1	CASSPRVAVRSEQFF	TGTGCCAGCAGTCCTCGGGTAGCGGTAAGGAGTGAGCAGTTCTTC
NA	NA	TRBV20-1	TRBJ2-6	CSAIIGESGANVLTF	TGCAGTGCCATTATTGGGGAGTCTGGGGCCAACGTCCTGACTTTC
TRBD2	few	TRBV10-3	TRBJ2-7	CAISPRGGAYEQYF	TGTGCCATCAGTCCCCGGGGGGGGGCCTACGAGCAGTACTTC
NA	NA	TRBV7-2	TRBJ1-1	CASSLKWGTEAFF	TGTGCCAGCAGCTTAAAATGGGGAACTGAAGCTTTCTTT
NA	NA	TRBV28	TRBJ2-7	CASGGTVGYYEQYF	TGTGCCAGCGGGGGGACAGTCGGTTATTACGAGCAGTACTTC
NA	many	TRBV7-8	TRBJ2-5	CASSLFIETQYF	TGTGCCAGCAGCTTATTCATTGAGACCCAGTACTTC
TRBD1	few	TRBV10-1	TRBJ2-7	CASSDSGTGAPATCEQYF	TGCGCCAGCAGTGACTCCGGGACAGGTGCCCCCGCAACATGCGAGCAGTACTTC
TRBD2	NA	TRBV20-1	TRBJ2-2	CSARVSGVNTGELFF	TGCAGTGCTAGAGTGAGCGGGGTGAACACCGGGGAGCTGTTTTTT
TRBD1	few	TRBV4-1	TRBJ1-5	CASSQPGQAHSNQPQHF	TGCGCCAGCAGCCAACCGGGACAGGCTCATAGCAATCAGCCCCAGCATTTT
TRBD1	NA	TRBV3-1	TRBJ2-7	CASSQTLTGLYEQYF	TGTGCCAGCAGCCAAACTTTGACAGGGCTCTACGAGCAGTACTTC
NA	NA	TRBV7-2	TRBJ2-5	CASSPEEDTYQETQYF	TGTGCCAGCAGCCCCGAAGAGGACACCTACCAAGAGACCCAGTACTTC
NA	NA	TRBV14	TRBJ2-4	CASSQAFIQYF	TGTGCCAGCAGCCAAGCTTTCATTCAGTACTTC
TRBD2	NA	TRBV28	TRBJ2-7	CASSTSGRSYEQYF	TGTGCCAGCAGCACTAGCGGGAGATCCTACGAGCAGTACTTC
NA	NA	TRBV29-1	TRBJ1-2	CSVEDPFVGGYTF	TGCAGCGTTGAAGACCCGTTTGTCGGTGGCTACACCTTC
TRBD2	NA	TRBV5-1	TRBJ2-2	CASSLVAGDAGELFF	TGCGCCAGCAGCTTGGTGGCGGGGGACGCCGGGGAGCTGTTTTTT
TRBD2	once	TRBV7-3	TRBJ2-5	CASSLRRGGLGETQYF	TGTGCCAGCAGCTTACGGCGGGGGGGCCTCGGGGAGACCCAGTACTTC
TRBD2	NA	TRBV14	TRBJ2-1	CASSQVFGGSANEQFF	TGTGCCAGCAGCCAAGTGTTCGGCGGGAGCGCAAATGAGCAGTTCTTC
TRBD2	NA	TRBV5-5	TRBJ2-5	CASIRTSGTETQYF	TGTGCCAGCATTAGGACTAGCGGGACGGAGACCCAGTACTTC
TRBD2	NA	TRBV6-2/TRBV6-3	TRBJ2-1	CASSWALADAYNEQFF	TGTGCCAGCAGTTGGGCACTAGCGGATGCCTACAATGAGCAGTTCTTC